What follows describes a single T cell receptor (beta chain). The antigen remains undetermined. The entry originates in a study of cytomegalovirus exposure and HLA in healthy donors. The overall study: One earlier analysis, a look at some 180 million T cells, found almost 120 million unique TCR beta sequences.

Researchers ran the PCR with 60 Vbeta and 13 Jbeta primers. Some clones are missing from TCRdb's copy, which holds only in-frame ones; the method was immunoSEQ multiplex PCR. Among about 250,000 clones listed, about nine tenths were seen once. Study results and caveats: By a later analysis, the bulk of CMV-associated TCR beta chains appeared HLA-restricted. In a later analysis, TCR association rates varied by HLA locus: DRB1 most, HLA-C fewest.

Germline V gives CDR1 MNHEY, CDR2 SMNVEV (reference sequence). The ends were cut back, 1 base at V and 1 base at J, with 14 bases in the middle. This CDR3 is 17 amino acids long. The chain combines TRBV27 with TRBJ2-4; tentative D call: TRBD2 (6 bases). The sequencing input was PBMCs. The clonotype comes from a girl aged 2 to 9 in good health and CMV-seronegative. The DNA of the CDR3 is TGTGCCAGCAGTTTATGGGGCGGGACGTCGGCCAAAAACATTCAGTACTTC. Translated, it gives CASSLWGGTSAKNIQYF.